This T cell receptor beta chain was identified during a study of T cell repertoires in cytomegalovirus infection. Trimming removed 1 base from V and 1 base from J; junction bases left unmatched: 0. The CDR3 is 15 amino acids. TCRdb called the reads again in MiXCR, with one record for every CDR3 protein. The table lists tens of thousands of distinct CDR3 sequences, around 23% of them singletons, with 70% to 90% in the top ten. This clonotype was seen repeatedly, ten times or more. Its antigen is unknown. This receptor was taken from a human donor in good health (CMV status not recorded). Some clones in this sample may be carry-over from other donors' samples. Source: CD8+ T cells from cultured PBMCs, taken from culture after CMV antigen stimulation. The genes are TRBV12-3 or TRBV12-4 and TRBJ2-2; 7 nucleotides match TRBD1. For the CDR3, the DNA is TGTGCCAGCAGTTTAGGGACAGGGAACACCGGGGAGCTGTTTTTT. It yields the protein CASSLGTGNTGELFF.